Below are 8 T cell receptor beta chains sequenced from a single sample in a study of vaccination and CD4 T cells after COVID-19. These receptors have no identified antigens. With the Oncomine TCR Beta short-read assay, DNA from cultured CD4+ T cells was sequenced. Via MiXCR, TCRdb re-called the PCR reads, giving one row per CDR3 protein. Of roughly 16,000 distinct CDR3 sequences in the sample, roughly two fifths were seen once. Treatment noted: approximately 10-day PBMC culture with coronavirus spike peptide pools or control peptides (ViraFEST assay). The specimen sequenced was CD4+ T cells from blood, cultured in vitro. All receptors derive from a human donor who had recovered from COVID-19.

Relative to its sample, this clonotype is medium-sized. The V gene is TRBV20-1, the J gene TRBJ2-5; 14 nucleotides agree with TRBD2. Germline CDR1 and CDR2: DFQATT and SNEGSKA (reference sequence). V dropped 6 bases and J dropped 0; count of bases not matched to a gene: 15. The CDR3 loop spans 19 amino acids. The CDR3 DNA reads TGCAGTGCGATTCTACCGGGACTAGCGGGAGTCGGGTACCAAGAGACCCAGTACTTC. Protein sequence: CSAILPGLAGVGYQETQYF.

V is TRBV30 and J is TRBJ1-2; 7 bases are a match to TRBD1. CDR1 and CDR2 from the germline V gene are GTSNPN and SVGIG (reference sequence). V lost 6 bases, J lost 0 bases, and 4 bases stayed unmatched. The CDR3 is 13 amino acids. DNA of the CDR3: TGTGCCTGCGGGGACAGAACTAACTATGGCTACACCTTC. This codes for CACGDRTNYGYTF.

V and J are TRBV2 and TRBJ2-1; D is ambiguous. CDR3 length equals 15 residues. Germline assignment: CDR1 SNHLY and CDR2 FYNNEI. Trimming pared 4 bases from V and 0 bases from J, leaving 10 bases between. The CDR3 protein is CASSGILTSYNEQFF. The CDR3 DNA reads TGTGCCAGCAGTGGGATCTTAACCTCCTACAATGAGCAGTTCTTC.

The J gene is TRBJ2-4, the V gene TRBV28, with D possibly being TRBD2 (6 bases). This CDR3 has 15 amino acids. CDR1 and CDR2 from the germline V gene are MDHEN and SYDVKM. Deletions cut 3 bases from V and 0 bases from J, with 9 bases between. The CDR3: CASSFPGLAKNIQYF. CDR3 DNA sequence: TGTGCCAGCAGTTTCCCGGGACTAGCCAAAAACATTCAGTACTTC.

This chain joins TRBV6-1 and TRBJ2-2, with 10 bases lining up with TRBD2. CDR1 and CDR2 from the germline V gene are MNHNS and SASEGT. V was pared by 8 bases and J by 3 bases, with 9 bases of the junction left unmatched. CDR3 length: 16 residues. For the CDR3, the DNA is TGTGCCAGCGGGGCGTTAGCGGGAGGCTACACCGGGGAGCTGTTTTTT. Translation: CASGALAGGYTGELFF.

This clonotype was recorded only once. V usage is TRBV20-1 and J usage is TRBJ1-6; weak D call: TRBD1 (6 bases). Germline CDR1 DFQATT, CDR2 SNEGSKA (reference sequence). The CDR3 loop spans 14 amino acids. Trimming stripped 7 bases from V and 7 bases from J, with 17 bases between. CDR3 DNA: TGCAGTGTCCTCGGCCCAGGGGAAAATTCACCCCTCCACTTT. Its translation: CSVLGPGENSPLHF.

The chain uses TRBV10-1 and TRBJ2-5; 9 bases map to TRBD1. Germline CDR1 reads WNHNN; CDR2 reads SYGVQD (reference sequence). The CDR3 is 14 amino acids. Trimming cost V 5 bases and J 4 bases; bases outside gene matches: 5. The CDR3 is CASSPGQGRETQYF. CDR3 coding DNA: TGCGCCAGCAGTCCAGGACAGGGGAGAGAGACCCAGTACTTC.

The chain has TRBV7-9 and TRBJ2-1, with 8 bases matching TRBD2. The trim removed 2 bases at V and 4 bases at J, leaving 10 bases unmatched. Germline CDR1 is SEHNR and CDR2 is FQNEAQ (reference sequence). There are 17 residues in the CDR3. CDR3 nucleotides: TGTGCCAGCAGCTTATCATACGTAGCGGGGAAATACAATGAGCAGTTCTTC. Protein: CASSLSYVAGKYNEQFF.